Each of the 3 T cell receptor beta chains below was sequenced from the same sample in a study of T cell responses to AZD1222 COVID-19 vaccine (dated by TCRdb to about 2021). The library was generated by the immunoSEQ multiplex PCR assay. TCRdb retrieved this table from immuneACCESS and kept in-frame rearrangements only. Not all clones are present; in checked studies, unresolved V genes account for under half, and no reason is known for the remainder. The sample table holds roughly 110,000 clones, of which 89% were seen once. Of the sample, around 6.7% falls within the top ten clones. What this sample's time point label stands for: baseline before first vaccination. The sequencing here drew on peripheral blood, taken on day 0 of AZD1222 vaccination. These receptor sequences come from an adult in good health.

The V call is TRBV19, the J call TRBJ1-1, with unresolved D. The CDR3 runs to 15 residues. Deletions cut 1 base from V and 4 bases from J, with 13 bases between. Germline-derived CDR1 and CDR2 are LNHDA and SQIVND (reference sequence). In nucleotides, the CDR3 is TGTGCCAGTAGTATAGTTCCATCCCCGGGCACTGAAGCTTTCTTT. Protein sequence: CASSIVPSPGTEAFF.

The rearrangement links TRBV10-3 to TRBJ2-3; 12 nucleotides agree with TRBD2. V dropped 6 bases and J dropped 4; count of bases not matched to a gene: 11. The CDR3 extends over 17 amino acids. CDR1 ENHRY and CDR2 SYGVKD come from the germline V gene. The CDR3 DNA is TGTGCCATCAGCTCTAGCGGGAGGGTAGATCTCCCAGATACGCAGTATTTT. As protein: CAISSSGRVDLPDTQYF.

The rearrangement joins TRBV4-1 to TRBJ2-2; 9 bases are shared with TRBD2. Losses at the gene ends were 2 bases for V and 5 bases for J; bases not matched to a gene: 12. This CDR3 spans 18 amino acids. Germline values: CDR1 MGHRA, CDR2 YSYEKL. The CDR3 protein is CASSQTRLITSGTGELFF. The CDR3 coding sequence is TGCGCCAGCAGCCAAACTAGGCTTATCACTAGCGGGACCGGGGAGCTGTTTTTT.